Here is one T cell receptor beta chain with its context. Patients from Seattle were sampled longitudinally, starting during active infection. The sample belongs to a study of blood T cell repertoires in COVID-19. Study as a whole: The United States, Italy and Spain provided the acute and convalescent COVID-19 samples. Sources were T cells, B-cell-depleted T cells, or PBMCs; the material itself was cDNA or gDNA.

Per the authors' pipeline: Estimation of nucleated cell counts relied on the amplification of reference gene primers. Measured with immunoSEQ multiplex PCR; TCRdb has only the in-frame clones, and not every one. Clone size and V and J calls were adopted from that table, with D and trimming inferred from the DNA. The sample lists around 280,000 clones; over 85% were seen once. Germline CDR1 reads LGHDT; CDR2 reads YNNKEL (reference sequence). The CDR3 is 14 amino acids. Trimming cost V 5 bases and J 2 bases; bases outside gene matches: 3. The rearrangement joins TRBV3-1 (or the pseudogene TRBV3-2) to TRBJ1-5; 7 nucleotides align to TRBD1. Sequenced sample: peripheral blood. The sequence was collected from a woman in her thirties with COVID-19, enrolled during active disease. The CDR3 DNA sequence: TGTGCCAGCAGCGAAGGGACAGGCAATCAGCCCCAGCATTTT. This gives the protein CASSEGTGNQPQHF.